The clone carrying this T cell receptor (beta chain) has ten or more counts. The TCRbeta library incorporated unique molecular identifiers. One entry per CDR3 protein, called by TCRdb with MiXCR from the PCR reads. The sample includes hundreds of thousands of distinct CDR3 sequences, about an eighth seen only once; the top ten take 0.75% to 0.85%. The data were obtained in a study of T-cell reconstitution after alpha-beta-depleted transplantation in children. V was shortened by 6 bases and J by 7 bases, with 21 bases between the two germline ends. The CDR3 covers 16 residues. CDR1 is MNHEY and CDR2 is SMNVEV in the germline V gene (reference sequence).

The receptor's source is a girl aged 2-9 years with congenital amegakaryocytic thrombocytopenia, due to receive a stem cell transplant. The chain links TRBV27 to TRBJ2-2; D perhaps matches TRBD2 (5 bases). The input for sequencing was PBMCs, taken before TCRalphabeta/CD19-depleted stem cell transplant. In DNA form, the CDR3 reads TGTGCCAGCAGCCCAACTAGTCATGAGATAATCGGGGAGCTGTTTTTT. Translation gives CASSPTSHEIIGELFF.